This section outlines one TCR beta chain sequence together with its context. Antigen: not known. Profiled with immunoSEQ multiplex PCR; TCRdb holds only in-frame clones, not every one. The sample yields over 150,000 clones, roughly 90% seen once. This sample is part of a study of cytomegalovirus exposure and HLA in healthy donors. Study in general: The use of the same platform for the 120 or so validation repertoires and the 666 first-cohort repertoires was reported by a later analysis.

Study outcomes and limitations: A few CMV-associated chains proved CMV antigen-specific in vitro. Among TCR sequences, most were rare, though some public TCRs appeared in many donors. Researchers catalogued 164 TCR beta chains as cytomegalovirus-associated.

The CDR3 spans 14 residues. The germline V gene encodes CDR1 MGHRA and CDR2 YSYEKL. Trimming cost V 1 base and J 8 bases; bases outside gene matches: 6. The source material was PBMCs. The chain links TRBV4-1 to TRBJ1-2, with TRBD1 matching 8 bases. The origin of this receptor is a woman aged 18 to 35 in good health and CMV-seropositive. CDR3 nucleotide sequence: TGCGCCAGCAGCCAAGGTTCACAGGGGGAAGGCTACACCTTC. Protein product: CASSQGSQGEGYTF.